The T cell receptor (delta chain) described here comes from a study of gamma-delta T cells after stem cell transplantation. Germline V gene sequence: CDR1 GEAIGNYY, CDR2 EKD. The CDR3 is 16 residues long. This clone was observed many times. Its ends do not fully match the called genes, so a read error is possible. TCRdb reprocessed the RT-PCR reads through CATT. The sample carries about 14,000 delta-chain clones, about 8.5% recorded once. V is TRDV2 and J is TRDJ1; tentatively, D is TRDD2 (6 bases). The sequencing input was gamma-delta T cells. The sequence was collected from a human donor. It is not recorded whose cells these are; they may come from a transplant donor. CDR3 coding DNA: TGTGCCTGTGACCCCCTTCCGTTGCGGTACACCTATAAACTCATCTTT. It encodes CACDPLPLRYTYKLIF.